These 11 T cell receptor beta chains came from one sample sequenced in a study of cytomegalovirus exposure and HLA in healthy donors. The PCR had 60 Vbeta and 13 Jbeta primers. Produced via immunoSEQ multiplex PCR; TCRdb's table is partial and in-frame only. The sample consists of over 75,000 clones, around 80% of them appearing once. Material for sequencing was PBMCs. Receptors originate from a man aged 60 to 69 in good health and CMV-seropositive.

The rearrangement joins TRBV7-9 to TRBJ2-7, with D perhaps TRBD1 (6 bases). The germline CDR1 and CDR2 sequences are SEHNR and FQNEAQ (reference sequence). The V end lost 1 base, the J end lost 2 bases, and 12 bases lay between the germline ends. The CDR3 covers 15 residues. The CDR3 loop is CASSLVETGTYEQYF. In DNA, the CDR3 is TGTGCCAGCAGCTTAGTGGAGACAGGAACCTACGAGCAGTACTTC.

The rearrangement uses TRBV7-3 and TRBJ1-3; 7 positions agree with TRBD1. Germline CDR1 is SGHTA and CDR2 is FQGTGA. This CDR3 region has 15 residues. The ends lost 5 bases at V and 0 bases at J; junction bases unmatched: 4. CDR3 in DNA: TGTGCCAGCAGCCGGACAGGAGACTCTGGAAACACCATATATTTT. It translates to CASSRTGDSGNTIYF.

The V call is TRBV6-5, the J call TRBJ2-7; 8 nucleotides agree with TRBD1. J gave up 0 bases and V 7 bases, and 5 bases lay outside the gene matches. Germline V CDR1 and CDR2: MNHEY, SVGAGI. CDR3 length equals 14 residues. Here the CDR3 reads CASTRTGSSYEQYF. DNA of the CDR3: TGTGCCAGCACCCGGACAGGGAGCTCCTACGAGCAGTACTTC.

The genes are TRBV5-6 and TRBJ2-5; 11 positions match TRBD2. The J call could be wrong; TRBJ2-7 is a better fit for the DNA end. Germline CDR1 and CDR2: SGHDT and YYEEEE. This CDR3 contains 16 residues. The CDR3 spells CASSPTSGGSFYEQYF. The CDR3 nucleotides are TGTGCCAGCAGCCCAACTAGCGGGGGCTCGTTCTACGAGCAGTACTTC.

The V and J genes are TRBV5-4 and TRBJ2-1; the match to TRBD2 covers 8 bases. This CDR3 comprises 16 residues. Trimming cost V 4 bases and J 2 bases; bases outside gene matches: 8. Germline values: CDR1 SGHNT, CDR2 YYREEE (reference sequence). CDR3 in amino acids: CASSNRGGPPYNEQFF. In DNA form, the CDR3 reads TGTGCCAGCAGCAACCGCGGGGGGCCCCCCTACAATGAGCAGTTCTTC.

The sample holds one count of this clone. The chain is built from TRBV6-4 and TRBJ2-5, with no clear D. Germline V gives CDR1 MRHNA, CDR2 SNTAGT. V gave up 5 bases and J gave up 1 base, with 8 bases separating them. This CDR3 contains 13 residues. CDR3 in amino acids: CASSSTPQETQYF. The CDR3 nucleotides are TGTGCCAGCAGTTCGACACCCCAAGAGACCCAGTACTTC.

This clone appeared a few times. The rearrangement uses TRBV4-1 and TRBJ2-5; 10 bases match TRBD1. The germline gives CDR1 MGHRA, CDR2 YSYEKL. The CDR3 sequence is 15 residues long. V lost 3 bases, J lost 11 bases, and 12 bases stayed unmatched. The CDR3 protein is CASSHDDRGLGEQYF. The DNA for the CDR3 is TGCGCCAGCAGCCACGATGACAGGGGGCTTGGGGAGCAGTACTTC.

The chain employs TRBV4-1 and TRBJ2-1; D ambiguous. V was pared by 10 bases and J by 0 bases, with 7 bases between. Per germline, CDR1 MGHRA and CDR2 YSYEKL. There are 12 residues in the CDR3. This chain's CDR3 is CATQNSYNEQFF. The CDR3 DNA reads TGCGCCACCCAGAACTCCTACAATGAGCAGTTCTTC.

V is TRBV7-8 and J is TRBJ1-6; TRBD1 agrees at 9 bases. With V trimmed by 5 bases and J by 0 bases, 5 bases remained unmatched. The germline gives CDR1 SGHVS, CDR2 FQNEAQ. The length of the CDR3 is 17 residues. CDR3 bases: TGTGCCAGCAGCGAAGGACAGGGGAGCTCCTATAATTCACCCCTCCACTTT. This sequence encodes CASSEGQGSSYNSPLHF.

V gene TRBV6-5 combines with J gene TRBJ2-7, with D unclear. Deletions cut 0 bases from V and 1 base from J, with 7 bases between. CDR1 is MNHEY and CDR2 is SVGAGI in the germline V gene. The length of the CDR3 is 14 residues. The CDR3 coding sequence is TGTGCCAGCAGTTACTCGACACCGTCCTACGAGCAGTACTTC. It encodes CASSYSTPSYEQYF.

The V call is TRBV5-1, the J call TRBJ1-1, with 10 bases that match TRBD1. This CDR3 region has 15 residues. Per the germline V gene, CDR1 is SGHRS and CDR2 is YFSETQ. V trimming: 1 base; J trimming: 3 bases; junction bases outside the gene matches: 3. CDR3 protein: CASSLPGQGYTEAFF. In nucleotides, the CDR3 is TGCGCCAGCAGCTTGCCGGGACAGGGGTACACTGAAGCTTTCTTT. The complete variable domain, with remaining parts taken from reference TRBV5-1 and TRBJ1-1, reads KAGVTQTPRYLIKTRGQQVTLSCSPISGHRSVSWYQQTPGQGLQFLFEYFSETQRNKGNFPGRFSGRQFSNSRSEMNVSTLELGDSALYLCASSLPGQGYTEAFFGQGTRLTVV.